The 31 T cell receptor beta chains below come from one sample, sequenced in a study of PD-1 blockade in classical Hodgkin lymphoma. Following autologous stem cell transplantation, relapse occurred in every patient, and exposure to brentuximab vedotin varied. The data were produced by immunoSEQ multiplex PCR, yet TCRdb's version contains in-frame clones alone and is incomplete. The table lists tens of thousands of clones, 85% to 90% of them singletons. The source was peripheral blood mononuclear cells (PBMCs), collected at baseline. The receptors were sampled from a human donor with classical Hodgkin lymphoma.

This chain joins TRBV6-5 and TRBJ1-2; tentatively, D is TRBD1 (6 bases). The germline CDR1 and CDR2 sequences are MNHEY and SVGAGI. The CDR3 is 15 residues long. The V and J ends lost 3 bases and 8 bases respectively, with 19 bases between them. The CDR3 DNA sequence: TGTGCCAGCAGTTATCTACCGGGCAGGGGAGAAGGCTACACCTTC. This translates into CASSYLPGRGEGYTF.

The chain recombines TRBV9 with TRBJ2-3, with 8 positions matching TRBD1. CDR1 and CDR2 from the germline V gene are SGDLS and YYNGEE. The CDR3 contains 17 residues. V gave up 0 bases and J gave up 0 bases; unmatched junction bases: 6. This chain's CDR3 is CASSVATTGASTDTQYF. For the CDR3, the DNA is TGTGCCAGCAGCGTAGCCACGACAGGGGCCAGCACAGATACGCAGTATTTT.

This clone was counted once. The identical CDR3 is also encoded by other nucleotide sequences in the sample. The rearrangement joins TRBV27 to TRBJ2-5, with 8 bases matching TRBD2. V shed 3 bases and J 4 bases; nucleotides not matched to a gene: 1. The CDR3 runs to 13 residues. CDR1 and CDR2 from the germline V gene are MNHEY and SMNVEV (reference sequence). CDR3 in DNA: TGTGCCAGCAGTTTGCTAGCGGGAGAGACCCAGTACTTC. Translated: CASSLLAGETQYF.

The chain joins TRBV11-3 to TRBJ2-7; 10 bases align to TRBD2. J gave up 2 bases and V 1 base, and 2 bases lay outside the gene matches. This CDR3 spans 15 amino acids. Germline V CDR1 and CDR2: SGHNT, YENEEA. CDR3: CASSLASGSAYEQYF. In DNA form, the CDR3 reads TGTGCCAGCAGCTTAGCTAGCGGGAGCGCCTACGAGCAGTACTTC.

The chain joins TRBV9 to TRBJ2-3, with D hard to call. The V gene's germline CDR1 is SGDLS and CDR2 YYNGEE. This CDR3 is built from 16 residues. V lost 4 bases and J lost 0, with 15 bases in between. This chain's CDR3 is CASSPLPEISTDTQYF. The CDR3, as DNA: TGTGCCAGCAGCCCCCTTCCCGAAATAAGCACAGATACGCAGTATTTT. Using reference TRBV9 and TRBJ2-3 for the parts outside the CDR3, the full variable domain is DSGVTQTPKHLITATGQRVTLRCSPRSGDLSVYWYQQSLDQGLQFLIQYYNGEERAKGNILERFSAQQFPDLHSELNLSSLELGDSALYFCASSPLPEISTDTQYFGPGTRLTVL.

V is TRBV7-2 and J is TRBJ2-3; 13 positions match TRBD2. From germline, CDR1 is SGHTA and CDR2 FQGNSA. Trimming took 2 bases from V and 1 from J; bases not matched to a gene: 9. CDR3 length: 19 amino acids. CDR3 in amino acids: CASSLLGTSGIAGTDTQYF. The CDR3 DNA reads as TGTGCCAGCAGCTTACTCGGGACTAGCGGGATAGCGGGCACAGATACGCAGTATTTT.

The chain joins TRBV7-9 to TRBJ1-2; D unclear. Trimming pared 1 base from V and 4 bases from J, leaving 7 bases between. The CDR3 has 13 residues. Germline CDR1 and CDR2: SEHNR and FQNEAQ (reference sequence). CDR3 protein: CASSLVAGYGYTF. In nucleotides, the CDR3 is TGTGCCAGCAGCTTAGTGGCAGGCTATGGCTACACCTTC.

The CDR3 reads CASKDGAGETQYF. CDR3 in DNA: TGTGCCAGCAAGGATGGAGCGGGAGAGACCCAGTACTTC. This chain joins TRBV2 and TRBJ2-5; a weak D match, TRBD2 (6 bases). Germline lookup yields CDR1 SNHLY and CDR2 FYNNEI. V lost 7 bases and J lost 4, with 13 bases in between. CDR3 length: 13 amino acids.

The genes are TRBV25-1 and TRBJ2-2; D is undetermined. CDR1 MGHDK and CDR2 SYGVNS come from the germline V gene. This CDR3 comprises 12 residues. V gave up 8 bases and J gave up 8 bases, with 12 bases separating them. The CDR3 loop reads CASSGVGGELFF. Written as DNA, the CDR3 is TGTGCCAGCTCTGGCGTCGGGGGGGAGCTGTTTTTT.

J is TRBJ2-2 and V is TRBV4-3, with D unresolved. V was pared by 1 base and J by 9 bases, with 24 bases between. This CDR3 is built from 18 residues. Per the germline V gene, CDR1 is LGHNA and CDR2 is YSLEER. The CDR3 reads CASSQGDEVVQPERELFF. The CDR3 DNA reads TGCGCCAGCAGCCAAGGTGATGAGGTAGTCCAGCCGGAGAGGGAGCTGTTTTTT.

The rearrangement uses TRBV7-7 and TRBJ2-3; 9 bases align to TRBD1. Germline CDR1 SSHAT, CDR2 FNYEAQ (reference sequence). The length of the CDR3 is 15 residues. J gave up 2 bases and V 5 bases, and 5 bases lay outside the gene matches. CDR3 nucleotide sequence: TGTGCCAGCAGCACGGGACAGGGTCTCACAGATACGCAGTATTTT. Its protein is CASSTGQGLTDTQYF.

V is TRBV29-1 and J is TRBJ2-5; D possibly corresponds to TRBD2 (6 bases). Germline-derived CDR1 and CDR2 are SQVTM and ANQGSEA. Trimming removed 4 bases at V and 5 bases at J, with 14 bases between. The CDR3 sequence is 13 residues long. CDR3 loop: CSVVWRGIETQYF. CDR3 coding DNA: TGCAGCGTTGTGTGGAGGGGTATTGAGACCCAGTACTTC. The full variable domain, completed using reference TRBV29-1 and TRBJ2-5, is SAVISQKPSRDICQRGTSLTIQCQVDSQVTMMFWYRQQPGQSLTLIATANQGSEATYESGFVIDKFPISRPNLTFSTLTVSNMSPEDSSIYLCSVVWRGIETQYFGPGTRLLVL.

The chain employs TRBV10-3 and TRBJ1-2; weak D call: TRBD1 (6 bases). The length of the CDR3 is 16 residues. V was pared by 6 bases and J by 8 bases, with 25 bases between. Germline loops: CDR1 ENHRY, CDR2 SYGVKD. The CDR3 spells CAIRIPGTFITGGYTF. In DNA form, the CDR3 reads TGTGCCATCAGGATCCCTGGGACATTTATCACGGGGGGCTACACCTTC.

J is TRBJ2-3 and V is TRBV12-5, with TRBD2 identical over 10 bases. V was pared by 2 bases and J by 4 bases, with 9 bases of the junction left unmatched. This CDR3 is built from 17 residues. Germline V lookup: CDR1 LGHNT, CDR2 FRNRAP. CDR3 DNA: TGTGCTAGTGGTTTGTCTTCCGGCCTAGCGGGAGCAGATACGCAGTATTTT. This codes for CASGLSSGLAGADTQYF.

The chain recombines TRBV28 with TRBJ2-3; the match to TRBD1 covers 7 bases. With 5 bases clipped from V and 1 base from J, the junction kept 3 bases outside the gene matches. The CDR3 length is 14 residues. Germline loops: CDR1 MDHEN, CDR2 SYDVKM. The CDR3 nucleotides read TGTGCCAGCAGTCGACAGGGCGGCACAGATACGCAGTATTTT. Protein sequence: CASSRQGGTDTQYF.

This chain connects TRBV18 to TRBJ1-4, with 7 bases that match TRBD1. The trim removed 4 bases at V and 5 bases at J, leaving 10 bases unmatched. The CDR3 contains 16 residues. Germline-derived CDR1 and CDR2 are KGHSH and LQKENI. The CDR3 region is CASSLLEQGSNEKLFF. The CDR3 region has the DNA TGTGCCAGCTCACTCCTAGAACAGGGGTCAAATGAAAAACTGTTTTTT.

Within the sample, this clone is medium-sized (0.01 to 0.1%). The rearrangement joins TRBV7-9 to TRBJ1-3, with D hard to call. Germline CDR1 SEHNR, CDR2 FQNEAQ (reference sequence). The CDR3 is 15 amino acids. The V end was cut by 5 bases, the J end by 3 bases, with 14 bases between. CDR3 loop: CASSPSQRCGNTIYF. CDR3 coding DNA: TGTGCCAGCAGCCCGTCACAGAGATGTGGAAACACCATATATTTT.

This clone has a handful of counts. The rearrangement uses TRBV15 and TRBJ1-6; D remains unclear. CDR1 and CDR2 (germline): LNHNV, YYDKDF (reference sequence). V dropped 0 bases and J dropped 8 bases, with 5 bases sitting between them. This CDR3 is 13 amino acids long. Here the CDR3 DNA reads TGTGCCACCAGCAGAGATCTGGATTCACCCCTCCACTTT. This translates into CATSRDLDSPLHF. The variable domain in full, completed from reference TRBV15 and TRBJ1-6, reads DAMVIQNPRYQVTQFGKPVTLSCSQTLNHNVMYWYQQKSSQAPKLLFHYYDKDFNNEADTPDNFQSRRPNTSFCFLDIRSPGLGDTAMYLCATSRDLDSPLHFGNGTRLTVT.

V is TRBV4-1 and J is TRBJ2-7, with 7 nucleotides matching TRBD1. The CDR3 has 17 residues. Germline V gives CDR1 MGHRA, CDR2 YSYEKL. Germline trimming cut 3 bases from V and 0 bases from J; bases unmatched to any gene: 11. CDR3 DNA: TGCGCCAGCAGCCAGCCCCCCGGGACAGCCTTCTCCTACGAGCAGTACTTC. Translation: CASSQPPGTAFSYEQYF.

The V call is TRBV19, the J call TRBJ1-3; the D gene is possibly TRBD1 (6 bases). Trimming pared 1 base from V and 3 bases from J, leaving 16 bases between. The CDR3 extends over 17 amino acids. Per the germline V gene, CDR1 is LNHDA and CDR2 is SQIVND (reference sequence). The CDR3 coding sequence is TGTGCCAGTAGTATAGCGGCCACCAGGGGAGATGGAAACACCATATATTTT. It is translated as CASSIAATRGDGNTIYF.

The chain links TRBV27 to TRBJ1-4; a possible D gene is TRBD1 (5 bases). The length of the CDR3 is 15 residues. With 0 bases removed from V and 7 bases from J, the gap between germline ends came to 12 bases. Looked up from germline, CDR1 is MNHEY and CDR2 is SMNVEV (reference sequence). The CDR3 DNA follows: TGTGCCAGCAGTTTATCGGTCCGGGGCGTTGAAAAACTGTTTTTT. Amino acid sequence: CASSLSVRGVEKLFF.

The V and J genes are TRBV28 and TRBJ1-4; 8 bases line up with TRBD1. CDR3 length: 13 residues. Germline V gives CDR1 MDHEN, CDR2 SYDVKM. V shed 5 bases and J 8 bases; nucleotides not matched to a gene: 4. CDR3 sequence reads: CASSRTGTEKLFF. The DNA for the CDR3 is TGTGCCAGCAGTAGGACAGGGACAGAAAAACTGTTTTTT.

The genes are TRBV6-5 and TRBJ1-3; D gene uncertain. The CDR3 is 11 amino acids. Trimming shortened V by 6 bases and J by 4 bases, and 4 bases separated the two germline ends. CDR1 and CDR2 from the germline V gene are MNHEY and SVGAGI. In nucleotides, the CDR3 is TGTGCCAGCAGCGTCGGAAACACCATATATTTT. Protein product: CASSVGNTIYF.

The chain has TRBV25-1 and TRBJ1-5, with a tentative D call TRBD1 (6 bases). V dropped 3 bases and J dropped 6 bases, with 18 bases sitting between them. The V gene's germline CDR1 is MGHDK and CDR2 SYGVNS. The CDR3 totals 16 residues. CDR3 sequence (DNA): TGTGCCAGCAGTGAGGAATCGGCAGGGGAGGGTCAGCCCCAGCATTTT. This translates into CASSEESAGEGQPQHF. Drawing the rest from reference TRBV25-1 and TRBJ1-5, the complete variable domain is EADIYQTPRYLVIGTGKKITLECSQTMGHDKMYWYQQDPGMELHLIHYSYGVNSTEKGDLSSESTVSRIRTEHFPLTLESARPSHTSQYLCASSEESAGEGQPQHFGDGTRLSIL.

This chain connects TRBV2 to TRBJ2-7, with no clear D. Germline CDR1 SNHLY, CDR2 FYNNEI. The CDR3 covers 12 residues. V shed 4 bases and J shed 3 bases, with 7 bases lying between them. DNA of the CDR3: TGTGCCAGCAGTGTGTCCCTCTACGAGCAGTACTTC. This gives the protein CASSVSLYEQYF.

This chain uses TRBV7-2 with TRBJ1-1; 8 bases map to TRBD1. Trimming took 5 bases from V and 4 from J; bases not matched to a gene: 9. This CDR3 comprises 15 residues. The germline gives CDR1 SGHTA, CDR2 FQGNSA. DNA of the CDR3: TGTGCCAGCAGCATCACCGGACAGGGAATCACTGAAGCTTTCTTT. Encoded protein: CASSITGQGITEAFF.

The chain recombines TRBV27 with TRBJ1-5; TRBD1 agrees at 8 bases. V lost 5 bases to trimming and J lost 6 bases; unmatched junction nucleotides: 12. Germline CDR1 reads MNHEY; CDR2 reads SMNVEV (reference sequence). This CDR3 contains 16 residues. CDR3: CASSPNQGAWGQPQHF. CDR3 DNA sequence: TGTGCCAGCAGTCCTAACCAGGGGGCGTGGGGTCAGCCCCAGCATTTT.

This clone was counted once. This chain links TRBV7-9 with TRBJ2-7; a weak D match, TRBD2 (6 bases). Germline V gives CDR1 SEHNR, CDR2 FQNEAQ (reference sequence). This CDR3 contains 12 residues. The ends were cut back, 8 bases at V and 5 bases at J, with 13 bases in the middle. The CDR3 spells CASAREKDEQYF. The CDR3 coding sequence is TGTGCCAGCGCCCGGGAGAAGGACGAGCAGTACTTC. The full variable domain, in which reference TRBV7-9 and TRBJ2-7 provide the parts outside the CDR3, is DTGVSQNPRHKITKRGQNVTFRCDPISEHNRLYWYRQTLGQGPEFLTYFQNEAQLEKSRLLSDRFSAERPKGSFSTLEIQRTEQGDSAMYLCASAREKDEQYFGPGTRLTVT.

The chain uses TRBV6-7 and TRBJ2-3; D is ambiguous. TRBV6-7 is an ORF, with its function uncertain. Trimming shortened V by 10 bases and J by 0 bases, and 14 bases separated the two germline ends. This CDR3 has 14 residues. The CDR3 nucleotides read TGTGCCAACTCAGCGCACCCTAGCACAGATACGCAGTATTTT. Translating it yields CANSAHPSTDTQYF.

The chain recombines TRBV10-3 with TRBJ2-7; possible D gene TRBD1, 5 bases. The germline V and J ends were trimmed by 0 bases and 5 bases, with 11 bases remaining between them. The CDR3 is 14 amino acids. Germline V CDR1 and CDR2: ENHRY, SYGVKD. The CDR3 region is CAISESGVSHEQYF. For the CDR3, the DNA is TGTGCCATCAGTGAGTCAGGGGTTTCCCACGAGCAGTACTTC.

A single count supports this clone. The chain is built from TRBV9 and TRBJ2-3, with TRBD2 matching over 12 bases. The V segment lost 0 bases and the J segment 2 bases; nucleotides outside the gene matches: 10. CDR3 size: 19 residues. The V gene's germline CDR1 is SGDLS and CDR2 YYNGEE. The CDR3 reads CASSVDSSGGAPTTDTQYF. CDR3 DNA: TGTGCCAGCAGCGTAGATTCTAGCGGGGGGGCCCCTACCACAGATACGCAGTATTTT.